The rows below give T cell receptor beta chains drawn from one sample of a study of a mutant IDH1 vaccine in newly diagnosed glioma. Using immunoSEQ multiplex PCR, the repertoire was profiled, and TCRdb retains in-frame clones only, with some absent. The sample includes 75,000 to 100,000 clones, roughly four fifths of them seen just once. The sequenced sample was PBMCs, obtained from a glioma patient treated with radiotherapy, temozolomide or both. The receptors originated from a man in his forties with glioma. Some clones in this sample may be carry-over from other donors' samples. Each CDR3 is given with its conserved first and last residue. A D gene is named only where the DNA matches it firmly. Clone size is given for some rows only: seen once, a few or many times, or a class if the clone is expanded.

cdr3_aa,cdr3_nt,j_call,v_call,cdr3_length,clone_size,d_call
CSVEGTAGGTYEQYF,TGCAGCGTTGAGGGTACGGCAGGGGGGACCTACGAGCAGTACTTC,TRBJ2-7,TRBV29-1,15,.,.
CASSRGGSTKANYGYTF,TGTGCCAGCAGCCGGGGAGGGTCCACGAAAGCTAACTATGGCTACACCTTC,TRBJ1-2,TRBV11-2,17,.,.
CASSQDSTVPYGYTF,TGTGCCAGCAGCCAAGATAGTACGGTTCCCTATGGCTACACCTTC,TRBJ1-2,TRBV4-2,15,.,.
CASSYGGVREKLFF,TGTGCCAGCAGTTACGGGGGGGTTAGGGAAAAACTGTTTTTT,TRBJ1-4,TRBV6-6,14,.,.
CASSQGRDIIYEQYF,TGTGCCAGCTCACAGGGACGGGACATAATTTACGAGCAGTACTTC,TRBJ2-7,TRBV18,15,.,.
CASSPQLGSYNSPLHF,TGTGCCAGCAGTCCTCAGTTGGGATCCTATAATTCACCCCTCCACTTT,TRBJ1-6,TRBV2,16,few,.
CASSSGMGVTGELFF,TGTGCCAGCAGCTCCGGCATGGGGGTCACCGGGGAGCTGTTTTTT,TRBJ2-2,TRBV7-6,15,.,.
CASSVVGQGIGGELFF,TGTGCCAGCAGCGTAGTCGGTCAGGGGATAGGCGGGGAGCTGTTTTTT,TRBJ2-2,TRBV9,16,.,.
CASRPGQDYGGYTF,TGTGCCAGCAGGCCAGGCCAAGATTATGGAGGCTACACCTTC,TRBJ1-2,TRBV14,14,.,.
CAVRDRGLGTEAFF,TGTGCCGTCCGGGACAGGGGGCTCGGCACTGAAGCTTTCTTT,TRBJ1-1,TRBV19,14,.,TRBD1
CASSQGGQSYNEQFF,TGCGCCAGCAGCCAAGGGGGCCAGTCCTACAATGAGCAGTTCTTC,TRBJ2-1,TRBV4-1,15,.,.
CASRSGRFEGGELFF,TGTGCCAGCAGGTCGGGCCGATTTGAGGGCGGGGAGCTGTTTTTT,TRBJ2-2,TRBV6-1,15,.,.
CAWSVFSGVNTEAFF,TGTGCCTGGAGTGTATTTTCTGGAGTGAACACTGAAGCTTTCTTT,TRBJ1-1,TRBV30,15,.,.
CASSLLGTPNTEAFF,TGTGCCAGCAGTTTACTAGGGACACCGAACACTGAAGCTTTCTTT,TRBJ1-1,TRBV27,15,.,.
CASSLMQDNSPLHF,TGTGCCAGCAGCTTGATGCAGGATAATTCACCCCTCCACTTT,TRBJ1-6,TRBV5-4,14,.,.
CASSPRDPGLEKLFF,TGTGCCAGCAGCCCAAGGGACCCCGGGCTTGAAAAACTGTTTTTT,TRBJ1-4,TRBV7-3,15,.,.
CASTPTGYNEQFF,TGTGCCAGTACCCCGACTGGTTACAATGAGCAGTTCTTC,TRBJ2-1,TRBV19,13,few,.
CASSLWGDSWSRYGYTF,TGTGCCAGCAGCTTGTGGGGGGATAGCTGGAGTCGCTATGGCTACACCTTC,TRBJ1-2,TRBV5-6,17,.,.
CASSFRGINQPQHF,TGTGCCAGCAGTTTCAGGGGAATCAATCAGCCCCAGCATTTT,TRBJ1-5,TRBV6-5,14,.,.
CASSGWGSAEQFF,TGTGCCAGTAGTGGGTGGGGGTCGGCTGAGCAGTTCTTC,TRBJ2-1,TRBV19,13,.,.
CASSPGGTAGGYTF,TGTGCCAGCAGCCCAGGAGGGACCGCTGGGGGCTACACCTTC,TRBJ1-2,TRBV9,14,.,.
CASSLGTGGAYEQYF,TGCGCCAGCAGCTTGGGGACTGGGGGGGCGTACGAGCAGTACTTC,TRBJ2-7,TRBV5-1,15,.,.
CASSLLGGPQHF,TGTGCCAGCAGCCTCCTCGGTGGGCCCCAGCATTTT,TRBJ1-5,TRBV14,12,.,.
CASSARQVGSGELFF,TGTGCCAGCAGTGCGCGACAGGTGGGCTCCGGGGAGCTGTTTTTT,TRBJ2-2,TRBV6-1,15,.,.
CASSEVGNTEAFF,TGTGCCAGCAGTGAAGTAGGGAACACTGAAGCTTTCTTT,TRBJ1-1,TRBV6-1,13,.,.
CASSDRGYNEQFF,TGTGCCAGCAGTGATCGAGGGTACAATGAGCAGTTCTTC,TRBJ2-1,TRBV6-4,13,.,.
CSVDRRGLGNEQFF,TGCAGCGTTGATAGGCGGGGGTTGGGGAATGAGCAGTTCTTC,TRBJ2-1,TRBV29-1,14,.,TRBD2
CASSSLAGVQETQYF,TGCGCCAGCAGCTCACTAGCGGGGGTCCAAGAGACCCAGTACTTC,TRBJ2-5,TRBV5-1,15,few,TRBD2
CASSLGPGGLSYNEQFF,TGTGCCAGCAGCTTGGGTCCAGGGGGCCTCTCCTACAATGAGCAGTTCTTC,TRBJ2-1,TRBV13,17,.,TRBD1
CASSDRQGDQPQHF,TGTGCCAGTAGTGATCGACAGGGCGATCAGCCCCAGCATTTT,TRBJ1-5,TRBV19,14,.,TRBD1
CASSLDRDQPQHF,TGTGCCAGCAGCTTAGATAGGGATCAGCCCCAGCATTTT,TRBJ1-5,TRBV11-2,13,few,.
CASSLGQGSSPLHF,TGTGCCAGCAGTTTGGGGCAGGGGAGTTCACCCCTCCACTTT,TRBJ1-6,TRBV27,14,once,.
CASRSTGNTEAFF,TGTGCCAGCAGATCCACAGGGAACACTGAAGCTTTCTTT,TRBJ1-1,TRBV7-9,13,few,.
CAWREQGDAPLHF,TGTGCCTGGAGGGAACAGGGGGACGCACCCCTCCACTTT,TRBJ1-6,TRBV30,13,.,TRBD1
CAWSVQLISGNTIYF,TGTGCCTGGAGTGTACAGCTCATCTCTGGAAACACCATATATTTT,TRBJ1-3,TRBV30,15,.,.
CASSAPGGLYTGELFF,TGTGCCAGCAGCGCCCCGGGGGGGCTTTACACCGGGGAGCTGTTTTTT,TRBJ2-2,TRBV9,16,.,TRBD2
CASSPGTENTEAFF,TGTGCCAGCAGTCCAGGGACAGAGAACACTGAAGCTTTCTTT,TRBJ1-1,TRBV6-5,14,.,TRBD1
CASSLEGSSPLHF,TGCGCCAGCAGCTTGGAAGGGAGTTCACCCCTCCACTTT,TRBJ1-6,TRBV5-1,13,few,.
CASSLASSYGYTF,TGTGCCAGCAGCCTGGCTAGTTCGTACGGCTACACCTTC,TRBJ1-2,TRBV6-5,13,.,.
CASSDGGGGQETQYF,TGTGCCAGCAGTGACGGCGGGGGGGGACAAGAGACCCAGTACTTC,TRBJ2-5,TRBV2,15,.,TRBD2
CATWDLNTGELFF,TGTGCCACCTGGGACTTGAACACCGGGGAGCTGTTTTTT,TRBJ2-2,TRBV6-1,13,.,.
CAARDREYNEQFF,TGTGCAGCACGGGACAGGGAATACAATGAGCAGTTCTTC,TRBJ2-1,TRBV25-1,13,.,TRBD1
CASSKGRGSDGYTF,TGTGCCAGCAGCAAGGGACGTGGAAGTGATGGCTACACCTTC,TRBJ1-2,TRBV7-2,14,few,.
CASSFGVLAYEQYF,TGTGCCAGCAGTTTCGGGGTCTTAGCCTACGAGCAGTACTTC,TRBJ2-7,TRBV27,14,.,.
CASSRTDYQETQYF,TGTGCCAGCAGCCGGACAGATTACCAAGAGACCCAGTACTTC,TRBJ2-5,TRBV5-5,14,.,.
CAWSVHRQAPNYGYTF,TGTGCCTGGAGTGTACATAGGCAGGCCCCTAACTATGGCTACACCTTC,TRBJ1-2,TRBV30,16,.,.
CASSITGNYGYTF,TGTGCCAGCAGTATCACAGGGAACTATGGCTACACCTTC,TRBJ1-2,TRBV6-5,13,.,.
CASSLGTSGSLEQYF,TGTGCCAGCAGCTTGGGGACGAGTGGAAGCCTCGAGCAGTACTTC,TRBJ2-7,TRBV5-4,15,.,.
CASSEQGRPSEKLFF,TGTGCCAGCAGTGAGCAAGGGCGTCCCAGCGAAAAACTGTTTTTT,TRBJ1-4,TRBV6-1,15,.,.
CAWDRGIYGYTF,TGTGCCTGGGACAGGGGGATTTATGGCTACACCTTC,TRBJ1-2,TRBV30,12,.,TRBD1
CASSLQGAFEKLFF,TGTGCCAGCAGTTTACAGGGGGCATTTGAAAAACTGTTTTTT,TRBJ1-4,TRBV6-1,14,.,TRBD1
CASSLTPGQGGNQPQHF,TGTGCCAGCAGTTTAACGCCGGGACAGGGCGGCAATCAGCCCCAGCATTTT,TRBJ1-5,TRBV27,17,.,TRBD1
CASGRDVNTEAFF,TGTGCCAGCGGTCGGGACGTGAACACTGAAGCTTTCTTT,TRBJ1-1,TRBV2,13,.,.